Presented here are 31 T cell receptor beta chains from one specimen sequenced in a study of T cells in Graves' hyperthyroidism and ophthalmopathy. RNA transcripts were the template for amplifying TCR beta CDR3 regions. The primer set for the first-round RT-PCR of the TCR CDR3 was HTBI. Using its own MiXCR run on the multiplex PCR reads, TCRdb lists one record per CDR3 protein. The sample holds roughly 500,000 distinct CDR3 sequences, 15% to 20% seen once. The sample was blood. The receptors here all came from a woman under 40 with Graves' ophthalmopathy.

This clonotype was found many times. The chain has TRBV14 and TRBJ2-1; TRBD2 matches at 13 bases. Unmatched junction bases numbered 5, after V lost 4 bases and J lost 8 bases. The CDR3 extends over 15 amino acids. Germline V gene lookup returns CDR1 SGHDN and CDR2 FVKESK. The CDR3 bases are TGTGCCAGCAGCCGACGGACTAGCGGGAGAGATGAGCAGTTCTTC. It is translated as CASSRRTSGRDEQFF.

This clonotype was observed at least ten times. The J gene is TRBJ2-5, the V gene TRBV7-2; 8 nucleotides line up with TRBD2. The ends lost 1 base at V and 5 bases at J; junction bases unmatched: 6. Germline loops: CDR1 SGHTA, CDR2 FQGNSA. This CDR3 is 15 amino acids long. The CDR3 nucleotides are TGTGCCAGCAGCTTAGGCTCTCGGGGGGGGGAGACCCAGTACTTC. Its translation is CASSLGSRGGETQYF.

The rearrangement joins TRBV19 to TRBJ2-7; 9 nucleotides line up with TRBD2. V shed 3 bases and J 2 bases; nucleotides not matched to a gene: 2. The germline V gene encodes CDR1 LNHDA and CDR2 SQIVND (reference sequence). CDR3 size: 14 residues. The CDR3 DNA is TGTGCCAGTAGTATGAGCGGGGGGCCCTACGAGCAGTACTTC. Translating it yields CASSMSGGPYEQYF.

This chain links TRBV20-1 with TRBJ2-3, with TRBD2 as a possible D gene (5 bases). With 8 bases removed from V and 0 bases from J, the gap between germline ends came to 9 bases. Germline V gives CDR1 DFQATT, CDR2 SNEGSKA (reference sequence). The CDR3 runs to 12 residues. The CDR3 nucleotides are TGCAGTCTCAGCGGTAGCACAGATACGCAGTATTTT. Its protein product is CSLSGSTDTQYF.

Many counts were recorded for this clonotype. V and J are TRBV2 and TRBJ1-5; D is possibly TRBD1 (5 bases). V lost 8 bases to trimming and J lost 6 bases, with 17 bases between them. The CDR3 consists of 14 residues. The germline CDR1 and CDR2 sequences are SNHLY and FYNNEI. In DNA form, the CDR3 reads TGTGCCAGCCGACGGGACGTAACGGGTCAGCCCCAGCATTTT. Protein: CASRRDVTGQPQHF. Complete variable domain (other parts from reference TRBV2 and TRBJ1-5): EPEVTQTPSHQVTQMGQEVILRCVPISNHLYFYWYRQILGQKVEFLVSFYNNEISEKSEIFDDQFSVERPDGSNFTLKIRSTKLEDSAMYFCASRRDVTGQPQHFGDGTRLSIL.

V and J are TRBV30 and TRBJ2-1; the match to TRBD2 covers 7 bases. Germline CDR1 GTSNPN, CDR2 SVGIG (reference sequence). V gave up 0 bases and J gave up 6 bases; unmatched junction bases: 5. The CDR3 has 14 amino acids. Here the CDR3 reads CAWSVASGFNEQFF. As DNA, the CDR3 is TGTGCCTGGAGTGTGGCTAGCGGATTCAATGAGCAGTTCTTC.

This clonotype was counted at least ten times. This chain uses TRBV28 with TRBJ2-7; 8 nucleotides agree with TRBD1. J gave up 3 bases and V 5 bases, and 9 bases lay outside the gene matches. In germline, CDR1 is MDHEN, CDR2 SYDVKM. The CDR3 spans 15 residues. The DNA of the CDR3 is TGTGCCAGCAGTCTGCTGACAGGGGCGTACTACGAGCAGTACTTC. It translates to CASSLLTGAYYEQYF.

This clonotype has a handful of counts. This chain links TRBV6-1 with TRBJ1-6, with 7 nucleotides matching TRBD1. CDR3 size: 15 residues. Germline-derived CDR1 and CDR2 are MNHNS and SASEGT. Trimming took 2 bases from V and 8 from J; bases not matched to a gene: 6. This CDR3 is CASSERRGPDSPLHF. The CDR3 nucleotides read TGTGCCAGCAGTGAAAGAAGGGGGCCAGATTCACCCCTCCACTTT.

This clonotype was detected only a few times. The chain employs TRBV12-3 or TRBV12-4 and TRBJ1-2; 9 bases fit TRBD1. This CDR3 is 13 amino acids long. Unmatched junction bases numbered 4, after V lost 6 bases and J lost 5 bases. The CDR3 loop reads CASRTGGWYGYTF. The CDR3 DNA reads TGTGCCAGCAGAACAGGGGGCTGGTATGGCTACACCTTC.

This clonotype was detected ten times or more. The chain uses TRBV20-1 and TRBJ2-3, with D possibly matching TRBD2 (5 bases). Trimming removed 2 bases at V and 2 bases at J, with 20 bases between. The CDR3 length is 17 residues. Per the germline V gene, CDR1 is DFQATT and CDR2 is SNEGSKA (reference sequence). CDR3 nucleotides: TGCAGTGCTAGAAATCCTACTCCAAGCGGAGCCACAGATACGCAGTATTTT. Its protein product is CSARNPTPSGATDTQYF.

In this sample, this clonotype turned up many times. The V call is TRBV20-1, the J call TRBJ2-5; D not certain. Trimming shortened V by 1 base and J by 0 bases, and 3 bases separated the two germline ends. This CDR3 is 12 amino acids long. CDR1 is DFQATT and CDR2 is SNEGSKA in the germline V gene (reference sequence). The chain's CDR3 is CSARVHQETQYF. CDR3 DNA: TGCAGTGCTAGAGTGCACCAAGAGACCCAGTACTTC.

This clonotype has only a few counts. V gene TRBV7-2 combines with J gene TRBJ2-7, with TRBD1 matching over 7 bases. Germline lookup yields CDR1 SGHTA and CDR2 FQGNSA. The CDR3 has 15 residues. V lost 5 bases and J lost 0; bases outside the gene matches: 7. The CDR3 sequence is CASSDREFASYEQYF. CDR3 nucleotide sequence: TGTGCCAGCAGCGACAGGGAATTCGCCTCCTACGAGCAGTACTTC. Full variable domain (rest looked up from reference TRBV7-2 and TRBJ2-7): GAGVSQSPSNKVTEKGKDVELRCDPISGHTALYWYRQSLGQGLEFLIYFQGNSAPDKSGLPSDRFSAERTGGSVSTLTIQRTQQEDSAVYLCASSDREFASYEQYFGPGTRLTVT.

This clonotype was found a few times. The chain carries TRBV27 and TRBJ2-1, with D uncertain. The CDR3 totals 12 residues. CDR1 and CDR2 (germline): MNHEY, SMNVEV (reference sequence). V dropped 5 bases and J dropped 9 bases, with 11 bases sitting between them. CDR3 bases: TGTGCCAGCAGTCCCCGTTTGGGTGAGCAGTTCTTC. This translates into CASSPRLGEQFF.

This clonotype occurred many times. V gene TRBV6-5 combines with J gene TRBJ1-1; the D gene is possibly TRBD1 (5 bases). The CDR3 extends over 15 amino acids. V was shortened by 2 bases and J by 4 bases, with 14 bases between the two germline ends. In germline, CDR1 is MNHEY, CDR2 SVGAGI. The CDR3 spells CASSYAGTGRTEAFF. The CDR3 bases are TGTGCCAGCAGTTACGCTGGAACAGGACGCACTGAAGCTTTCTTT.

The chain couples TRBV19 to TRBJ2-5; TRBD1 is a possible D gene (6 bases). The CDR3 extends over 13 amino acids. Germline assignment: CDR1 LNHDA and CDR2 SQIVND (reference sequence). Trimming took off 9 bases at V and 2 bases at J, with 13 bases between the two ends. The CDR3 region has the DNA TGTGCCAGCTGGGGGCCGGCACAAGAGACCCAGTACTTC. Amino acid sequence: CASWGPAQETQYF.

This clonotype was recorded many times. The DNA for the CDR3 is TGCGCCAGCAGCGGCAACGGTTACCAAGAGACCCAGTACTTC. This codes for CASSGNGYQETQYF. V gene TRBV5-1 combines with J gene TRBJ2-5; D ambiguous. Trimming pared 4 bases from V and 0 bases from J, leaving 10 bases between. The CDR3 runs 14 residues. In germline, CDR1 is SGHRS, CDR2 YFSETQ.

Concerning this clonotype itself: The junction shows a germline mismatch at one end, possibly a read error. The chain is built from TRBV28 and TRBJ2-1, with D possibly TRBD1 on 6 matching bases. CDR3 length: 14 amino acids. From germline, CDR1 is MDHEN and CDR2 SYDVKM. CDR3 residues: CASRGAASGDEQLF. CDR3 in DNA: TGTGCCAGCAGGGGGGCGGCATCTGGGGATGAGCAGCTCTTC.

The chain carries TRBV10-2 and TRBJ2-7; 11 bases are a match to TRBD2. The CDR3 spans 13 residues. With 8 bases clipped from V and 4 bases from J, the junction kept 4 bases outside the gene matches. Germline V CDR1 and CDR2: WSHSY, SAAADI. The CDR3 sequence: CASLTSGSYEQYF. In DNA form, the CDR3 reads TGCGCCAGCCTAACTAGCGGGAGTTACGAGCAGTACTTC.

The V gene is TRBV4-1, the J gene TRBJ2-5, with 7 bases aligning to TRBD1. The germline V gene encodes CDR1 MGHRA and CDR2 YSYEKL. The J segment lost 5 bases and the V segment lost 0 bases, leaving 12 bases of the junction unmatched. The CDR3 runs to 17 residues. CDR3 protein: CASSQERQTGSAETQYF. CDR3 in DNA: TGCGCCAGCAGCCAAGAGCGCCAGACAGGGTCCGCGGAGACCCAGTACTTC.

The chain carries TRBV4-1 and TRBJ2-2; possibly TRBD1 for D (7 bases). The CDR3 spans 15 residues. The V end was cut by 3 bases, the J end by 3 bases, with 11 bases between. Germline V gene data show CDR1 as MGHRA and CDR2 as YSYEKL. CDR3 nucleotides: TGCGCCAGCAGCCAGCAGGGGGACTACACCGGGGAGCTGTTTTTT. Translating it yields CASSQQGDYTGELFF.

The chain has TRBV5-6 and TRBJ2-4, with D tentatively TRBD1 or TRBD2 (6 bases each). The CDR3 runs to 14 residues. V lost 1 base and J lost 7, with 12 bases in between. Germline loops: CDR1 SGHDT, CDR2 YYEEEE. The CDR3 region has the DNA TGTGCCAGCAGCTTGCACGGAGGGGGGAACATTCAGTACTTC. Translated: CASSLHGGGNIQYF.

The CDR3 bases are TGTGCCAGCAGCATAGGGACCAATCAGCCCCAGCATTTT. Translating it yields CASSIGTNQPQHF. The genes are TRBV12-3 or TRBV12-4 and TRBJ1-5, with D possibly being TRBD1 (5 bases). Deletions cut 6 bases from V and 3 bases from J, with 9 bases between. CDR3 size: 13 residues.

CDR3 DNA sequence: TGTGCCAGCAGCCCCGGGAGCGGGAGGGCCGATGAGCAGTTCTTC. Its protein product is CASSPGSGRADEQFF. The chain joins TRBV3-1 to TRBJ2-1; 10 nucleotides agree with TRBD2. This CDR3 is built from 15 residues. Germline CDR1 LGHDT, CDR2 YNNKEL (reference sequence). Losses at the gene ends were 4 bases for V and 8 bases for J; bases not matched to a gene: 8.

At least ten counts were recorded for this clonotype. The V gene is TRBV27, the J gene TRBJ1-1; a weak D match, TRBD1 (5 bases). Trimming removed 4 bases from V and 6 bases from J, with 15 bases in between. Per germline, CDR1 MNHEY and CDR2 SMNVEV (reference sequence). The CDR3 totals 14 residues. The CDR3 reads CASSSVAGLPEAFF. The DNA for the CDR3 is TGTGCCAGCAGTTCAGTGGCAGGGCTGCCTGAAGCTTTCTTT.

This clonotype was found many times. The chain links TRBV5-1 to TRBJ2-1; 11 nucleotides line up with TRBD1. The CDR3 spans 17 residues. The V and J ends lost 4 bases and 4 bases, in that order; junction bases with no gene match: 10. The germline V gene has CDR1 SGHRS and CDR2 YFSETQ. CDR3 DNA: TGCGCCAGCAGCCCACGGGGGACAGGGGGGATGTACAATGAGCAGTTCTTC. Translating gives CASSPRGTGGMYNEQFF.

With respect to this clonotype: Just one base apart from a much larger clone, this may be a read error. V gene TRBV7-9 combines with J gene TRBJ2-7, with a possible D match to TRBD2 (6 bases). The CDR3 extends over 12 amino acids. CDR1 and CDR2 from the germline V gene are SEHNR and FQNEAQ (reference sequence). The CDR3 region has the DNA TGTGCCAGCAGCTCCCGGGACTGGGAGCAGGACTTC. Its protein product is CASSSRDWEQDF.

The chain employs TRBV6-1 and TRBJ1-1; the D gene is possibly TRBD1 (5 bases). Trimming left V 5 bases short and J 5 bases short, with 9 bases between. From germline, CDR1 is MNHNS and CDR2 SASEGT. This CDR3 has 12 residues. The CDR3 region has the DNA TGTGCCAGCAGTTCTTGGGGGACTGAAGCTTTCTTT. Amino acids: CASSSWGTEAFF.

This chain uses TRBV28 with TRBJ1-5, with no clear D. The V gene lost 2 bases and the J gene lost 0 bases, with 8 bases spanning the gap. The CDR3 is made up of 15 amino acids. CDR1 is MDHEN, CDR2 SYDVKM, per germline. The CDR3 DNA sequence: TGTGCCAGCAGTTTACCCCCGAATAGCAATCAGCCCCAGCATTTT. It translates to CASSLPPNSNQPQHF.

This sequence joins TRBV20-1 and TRBJ2-1; TRBD2 matches 13 bases. The CDR3 length is 17 residues. CDR1 and CDR2 (germline): DFQATT, SNEGSKA (reference sequence). Unmatched junction bases numbered 19, after V lost 5 bases and J lost 12 bases. CDR3 protein: CSAGGLGLAGVKVGQFF. The CDR3 nucleotides read TGCAGTGCTGGGGGCCTCGGACTAGCGGGAGTTAAGGTCGGGCAGTTCTTC.

V gene TRBV4-2 combines with J gene TRBJ2-7; D is unresolved. The J call may be incorrect, as the DNA end agrees better with TRBJ2-1. The CDR3 sequence is 13 residues long. Germline V gene sequence: CDR1 LGHNA, CDR2 YNFKEQ. The CDR3 protein is CASSHLGSYEQFF. In DNA form, the CDR3 reads TGTGCCAGCAGCCATTTAGGTAGCTACGAGCAGTTCTTC.

This clonotype was found many times. CDR3 protein: CASSLSGTSGSLRETQYF. Written as DNA, the CDR3 is TGTGCCAGCAGTTTATCCGGGACTAGCGGGAGTTTACGGGAGACCCAGTACTTC. The chain joins TRBV28 to TRBJ2-5; TRBD2 matches 14 bases. Germline CDR1 MDHEN, CDR2 SYDVKM. The CDR3 totals 18 residues. The V gene end was trimmed by 1 base and the J gene end by 5 bases; junction bases not matched to a gene: 9.